Listed below are T cell receptor beta chains from one sample, sequenced in a study of naive and memory T cell subsets. Via MiXCR, TCRdb re-called the UMI-ligation and nested PCR reads, giving one row per CDR3 protein. The sample lists approximately 21,000 distinct CDR3 sequences, 4.5% to 7% occurring once. The specimen was skin, collected from a tuberculin skin test site. These receptors came from an adult in good health. The CDR3 runs from the conserved cysteine through the conserved F or W. The D gene is left open where the match is weak. The size entry is marked missing in some rows and otherwise reads once, few, many or a size class.

-	TRBJ2-7	TRBV9	-	TGTGCCAGCAGCGTCCGGGACTTCCCATCCTACGAGCAGTACTTC	CASSVRDFPSYEQYF
TRBD1	TRBJ1-5	TRBV27	-	TGTGCCAGCAGTGCGTCCCGGGACAGGGGTAGACAGCCCCAGCATTTT	CASSASRDRGRQPQHF
-	TRBJ2-2	TRBV7-2	many	TGTGCCAGCAGCCTTTATACCGCCAACACCGGGGAGCTGTTTTTT	CASSLYTANTGELFF
TRBD2	TRBJ2-7	TRBV11-2	many	TGTGCCAGCAGCTTAGGAACTGACAAGCGGGAGTGGACCGAGCAGTACTTC	CASSLGTDKREWTEQYF
TRBD2	TRBJ2-5	TRBV20-1	-	TGCAGTGCTAGAGTCAGCGGGAGGGCCCGGGAGACCCAGTACTTC	CSARVSGRARETQYF
-	TRBJ1-5	TRBV20-1	many	TGCAGTGCTTGGCAGCCCAAAAATCAGCCCCAGCATTTT	CSAWQPKNQPQHF
TRBD1	TRBJ1-4	TRBV6-2/TRBV6-3	few	TGTGCCAGCAGTTACTTGACTGACAGTCCCGGGACAGCCGCTAATGAAAAACTGTTTTTT	CASSYLTDSPGTAANEKLFF
-	TRBJ2-4	TRBV20-1	many	TGCAGTGCTCTCACCTTTTTAGCCAAAAACATTCAGTACTTC	CSALTFLAKNIQYF
TRBD1	TRBJ2-2	TRBV6-1	few	TGTGCCATCGGGACAGGGGGCGACACCGGGGAGCTGTTTTTT	CAIGTGGDTGELFF
-	TRBJ1-3	TRBV5-1	many	TGCGCCAGCAGCTTGGCCGCAGGGCGCTCTGGAAACACCATATATTTT	CASSLAAGRSGNTIYF
-	TRBJ2-4	TRBV7-9	few	TGTGCCAGCAGCTCTACCGGGACTGTTCAGTACTTC	CASSSTGTVQYF
TRBD1	TRBJ2-1	TRBV2	-	TGTGCCAGCAGTGGCCGGGGGACAGGAGCCCGCAATGAGCAGTTCTTC	CASSGRGTGARNEQFF
-	TRBJ2-3	TRBV4-2	many	TGTGCCAGCAGCCAAGATCCTGGGGGTCCGCAGTATTTT	CASSQDPGGPQYF
TRBD2	TRBJ2-7	TRBV29-1	many	TGCAGCGGACTAGCGAGCTACGAGCAGTACTTC	CSGLASYEQYF
-	TRBJ2-5	TRBV7-2	-	TGTGCCAGCAGCTTAACGTTCGCCGAGACCCAGTACTTC	CASSLTFAETQYF
-	TRBJ2-7	TRBV6-2/TRBV6-3	many	TGTGCCAGCAGTTACGGGGCGAACGAGCAGTACTTC	CASSYGANEQYF
TRBD2	TRBJ2-2	TRBV7-9	few	TGTGCCAGCAGCTTGGGGAGCGGGAGTTTTTCCGGGGAGCTGTTTTTT	CASSLGSGSFSGELFF
-	TRBJ2-1	TRBV27	many	TGTGCCAGCAGGTCATTTATGCGTGGGCTCGGGGGCTACAATGAGCAGTTCTTC	CASRSFMRGLGGYNEQFF
TRBD2	TRBJ2-7	TRBV7-9	many	TGTGCCAGCAGCCGAGGACTAGCGGGGATCTCCTACGAGCAGTACTTC	CASSRGLAGISYEQYF
-	TRBJ1-5	TRBV19	-	TGTGCCAGTAGTACAGGGCTCAATAATCAGCCCCAGCATTTT	CASSTGLNNQPQHF
-	TRBJ1-6	TRBV12-3/TRBV12-4	many	TGTGCCAGCAGTTTAGGGACAGCGTATTCACCCCTCCACTTT	CASSLGTAYSPLHF
-	TRBJ2-1	TRBV6-1	many	TGTGCCAGCAGTGAGCCACCCGGTGAGCAGTTCTTC	CASSEPPGEQFF
TRBD2	TRBJ2-3	TRBV27	-	TGTGCCAGCAGCCGCCTTGGGACTAGCGGGACAGATACGCAGTATTTT	CASSRLGTSGTDTQYF